This record covers a single T cell receptor beta chain. As yet, its antigen is unknown. Patients had received no treatment of any kind before thyroid surgery. The CDR3 is 19 amino acids. V trimming: 4 bases; J trimming: 1 base; junction bases outside the gene matches: 17. Germline V gene sequence: CDR1 MNHNS, CDR2 SASEGT. The sample belongs to a study of metastatic and nonmetastatic thyroid tumors. Turning to the study itself: Repertoire comparison spanned blood and tumor or nodule tissue of malignant and benign thyroid patients. Overall study findings and caveats: Malignant thyroid tumors reportedly exceeded benign nodules significantly in TCR beta diversity, with the difference appearing in blood and tumor.

In the study's own analysis: A classifier of distant metastasis in papillary thyroid cancer was built from CDR3 differences (across clinicopathological groups). TCRdb re-called the PCR reads with MiXCR. The authors' filters were not applied to this entry. This table has 25,000 to 30,000 clones, about 15% appearing once. The sequencing sample was made of blood. The clonotype comes from a female donor with papillary thyroid cancer or a benign thyroid nodule (not recorded which). Some clones in this sample may be carry-over from other donors' samples. V and J are TRBV6-1 and TRBJ2-3, with 7 nucleotides matching TRBD2. The CDR3 sequence is CASSGTSGGCLWRTDTQYF. The CDR3 DNA is TGTGCCAGCAGTGGGACTAGTGGGGGGTGCCTATGGCGCACAGATACGCAGTATTTT.